A selection of T cell receptor beta chains follows, all from one sample in a study of PD-1 blockade in classical Hodgkin lymphoma. Measured with immunoSEQ multiplex PCR; TCRdb has only the in-frame clones, and not every one. The data contain 60,000 or so clones, roughly 90% of them singletons. The input for sequencing was peripheral blood mononuclear cells (PBMCs), taken at baseline. Receptors originate from a human donor with classical Hodgkin lymphoma. CDR3s include the opening cysteine and the closing phenylalanine or tryptophan. The D gene is left open where the match is weak. Only part of the rows carry a size: once, few, many, or a class if the clone is expanded.

>TRBD2|TRBV5-1|TRBJ2-3|once
TGCGCCAGCAGCTTTGGGGGAGGGTTCTCAGATACGCAGTATTTT
CASSFGGGFSDTQYF
>-|TRBV7-9|TRBJ2-3|medium-sized
TGTGCCAGCAGCTTGGACAGCACAGATACGCAGTATTTT
CASSLDSTDTQYF
>TRBD1|TRBV6-6|TRBJ1-4|once
TGTGCCAGCAGTCCCGGGACAGGGCGTGAAAAACTGTTTTTT
CASSPGTGREKLFF
>-|TRBV5-1|TRBJ2-7|-
TGCGCCAGCAGCTTACCAGGCTACGAGCAGTACTTC
CASSLPGYEQYF
>-|TRBV16|TRBJ1-2|-
TGTGCCAGCAGCCAATCGGGGGGCCCCTATGGCTACACCTTC
CASSQSGGPYGYTF
>-|TRBV7-6|TRBJ1-1|-
TGTGCCAGCAGCTCGACGACAGAAACCAACACTGAAGCTTTCTTT
CASSSTTETNTEAFF
>-|TRBV19|TRBJ1-5|-
TGTGCCAGTAGTGGTCCAGGGAATCAGCCCCAGCATTTT
CASSGPGNQPQHF
>-|TRBV28|TRBJ2-5|-
TGTGCCAGCATCCCATCTCGCTGGGGGAGCGAGACCCAGTACTTC
CASIPSRWGSETQYF
>-|TRBV2|TRBJ2-5|-
TGTGCCAGCAGTGAACAGGGACTAGAGACCCAGTACTTC
CASSEQGLETQYF
>-|TRBV11-2|TRBJ1-6|-
TGTGCCAGCAGCTTAAGCTCCTATAATTCACCCCTCCACTTT
CASSLSSYNSPLHF
>-|TRBV27|TRBJ2-7|-
TGTGCCAGCAGTTTAAGGGGGGGGATCTCCTACGAGCAGTACTTC
CASSLRGGISYEQYF
>TRBD1|TRBV28|TRBJ2-7|-
TGTGCCAGCAGTTTTCGGCAGGGGGTCCCCTACGAGCAGTACTTC
CASSFRQGVPYEQYF
>-|TRBV19|TRBJ1-4|-
TGTGCCAGTAGGCTTGGGATCTATAATGAAAAACTGTTTTTT
CASRLGIYNEKLFF
>TRBD1|TRBV16|TRBJ2-7|-
TGTGCCAGCAGCCAACGACAGGGCCCCTACGAGCAGTACTTC
CASSQRQGPYEQYF
>-|TRBV15|TRBJ2-2|-
TGTGCCACCAGCAGAGACGAGGTGGACTACAACACCGGGGAGCTGTTTTTT
CATSRDEVDYNTGELFF
>-|TRBV27|TRBJ2-1|-
TGTGCCAGCAGTTTTTTGGGGAACAATGAGCAGTTCTTC
CASSFLGNNEQFF
>-|TRBV6-6|TRBJ2-7|-
TGTGCCAGCAGTTCTCCCCTCCCTCCTTACGAGCAGTACTTC
CASSSPLPPYEQYF
>-|TRBV19|TRBJ2-7|-
TGTGCCAGTAGGCGCGACGGTTCCTACGAGCAGTACTTC
CASRRDGSYEQYF
>-|TRBV7-9|TRBJ2-1|-
TGTGCCAGCAGCCCCGGTAATGAGCAGTTCTTC
CASSPGNEQFF
>-|TRBV29-1|TRBJ2-7|few
TGCAGCGCCGCCGGGCCCTACGAGCAGTACTTC
CSAAGPYEQYF
>TRBD1|TRBV18|TRBJ2-3|-
TGTGCCAGCTCATCGACAGGGGTAGATACGCAGTATTTT
CASSSTGVDTQYF
>-|TRBV11-3|TRBJ2-2|-
TGTGCCAGCAGCTTAGCCGCGTCCGGGGAGCTGTTTTTT
CASSLAASGELFF
>-|TRBV4-1|TRBJ2-7|-
TGCGCCAGCAGCCCCCGATTTTGGCTTGCGACCTACGAGCAGTACTTC
CASSPRFWLATYEQYF
>-|TRBV27|TRBJ2-5|-
TGTGCCAGCAGTTTAACACCGGGACTCCCTACCCAGTACTTC
CASSLTPGLPTQYF
>-|TRBV15|TRBJ2-7|-
TGTGCCACTTCTAAGCGTGGGTCCTACGAGCAGTACTTC
CATSKRGSYEQYF
>TRBD1|TRBV30|TRBJ1-4|-
TGTGCCTGGAGTGTAGGAGGCGGGACAGAAGGTCGTGAAAAACTGTTTTTT
CAWSVGGGTEGREKLFF
>-|TRBV28|TRBJ2-3|-
TGTGCCACCCAGACTGGGGACAACACAGATACGCAGTATTTT
CATQTGDNTDTQYF
>TRBD1|TRBV11-3|TRBJ2-3|few
TGTGCCAGCAGCTTCGGCTACGGACAGGGTCCCACAGATACGCAGTATTTT
CASSFGYGQGPTDTQYF
>TRBD2|TRBV7-9|TRBJ2-5|-
TGTGCCAGCAGCTTAGGAGTAGGAGCGGGGATACTAGAGACCCAGTACTTC
CASSLGVGAGILETQYF
>-|TRBV5-6|TRBJ1-6|few
TGTGCCAGCAGCCAGGGCGCCTCACCAGGGTCACCCCTCCACTTT
CASSQGASPGSPLHF
>-|TRBV6-1|TRBJ1-5|-
TGTGCCAGTCAGTTTGGAGGGATTAATCAGCCCCAGCATTTT
CASQFGGINQPQHF